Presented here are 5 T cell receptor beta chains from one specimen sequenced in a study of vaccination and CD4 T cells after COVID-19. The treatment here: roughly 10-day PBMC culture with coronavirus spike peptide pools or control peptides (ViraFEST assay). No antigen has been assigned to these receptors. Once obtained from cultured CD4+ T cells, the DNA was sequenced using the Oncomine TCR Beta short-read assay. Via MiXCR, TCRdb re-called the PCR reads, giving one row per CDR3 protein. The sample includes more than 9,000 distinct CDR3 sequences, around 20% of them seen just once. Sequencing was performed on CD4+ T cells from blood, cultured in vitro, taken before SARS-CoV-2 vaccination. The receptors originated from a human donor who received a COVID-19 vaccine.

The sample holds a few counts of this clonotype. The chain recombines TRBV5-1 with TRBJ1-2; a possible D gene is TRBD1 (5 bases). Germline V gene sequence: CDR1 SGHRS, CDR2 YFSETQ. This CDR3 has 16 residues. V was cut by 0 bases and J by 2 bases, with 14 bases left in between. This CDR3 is CASSLAAGIPNYGYTF. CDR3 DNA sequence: TGCGCCAGCAGCTTGGCCGCAGGGATCCCCAACTATGGCTACACCTTC.

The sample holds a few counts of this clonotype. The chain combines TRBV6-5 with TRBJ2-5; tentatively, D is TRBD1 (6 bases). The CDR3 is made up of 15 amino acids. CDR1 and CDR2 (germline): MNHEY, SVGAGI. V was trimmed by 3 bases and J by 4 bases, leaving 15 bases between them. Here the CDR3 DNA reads TGTGCCAGCAGTTATTCCAGGGGAATCAGAGAGACCCAGTACTTC. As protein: CASSYSRGIRETQYF.

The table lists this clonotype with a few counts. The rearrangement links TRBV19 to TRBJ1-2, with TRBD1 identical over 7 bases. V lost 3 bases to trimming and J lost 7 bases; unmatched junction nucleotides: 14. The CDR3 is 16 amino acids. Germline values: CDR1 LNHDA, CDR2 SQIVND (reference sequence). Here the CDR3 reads CASSIPGGSGSFGYTF. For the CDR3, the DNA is TGTGCCAGTAGTATCCCAGGGGGATCAGGGTCGTTTGGCTACACCTTC.

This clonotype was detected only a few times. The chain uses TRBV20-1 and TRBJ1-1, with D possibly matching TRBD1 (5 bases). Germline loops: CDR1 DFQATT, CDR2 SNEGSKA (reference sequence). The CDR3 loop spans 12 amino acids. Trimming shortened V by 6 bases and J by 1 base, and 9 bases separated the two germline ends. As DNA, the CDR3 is TGCAGTGCGGCGGGGGGGAACACTGAAGCTTTCTTT. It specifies CSAAGGNTEAFF.

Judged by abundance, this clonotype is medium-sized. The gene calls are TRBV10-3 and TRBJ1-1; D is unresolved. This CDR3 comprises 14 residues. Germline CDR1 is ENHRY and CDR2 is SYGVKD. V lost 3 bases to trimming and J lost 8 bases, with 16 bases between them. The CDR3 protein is CAISDQGYGEEAFF. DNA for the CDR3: TGTGCCATCAGTGATCAAGGGTATGGAGAAGAAGCTTTCTTT.